Listed below are T cell receptor beta chains from one sample, sequenced in a study of regulatory T cells in long-lasting Graves disease. MiXCR, applied by TCRdb to the multiplex PCR reads, yields one record per CDR3 protein. The table has approximately 540,000 distinct CDR3 sequences, more than 10% seen once. This sample was shared with a second study, whose subject was T cells in Graves' hyperthyroidism and ophthalmopathy.

This sample comprised peripheral blood mononuclear cells (PBMCs), obtained at new diagnosis, from a patient treated with antithyroid drugs. The receptors stem from a woman aged 25 to 39 with Graves disease. Both conserved end residues are part of each CDR3. Fields, in order: V gene, clone size, D gene, J gene, CDR3 DNA, CDR3 protein. A D gene is named only where the DNA matches it firmly. Some rows have no size entry. The others give once, few or many, or a class for an expanded clone.

V gene: TRBV11-2; clone size: many; D gene: NA; J gene: TRBJ2-1; CDR3 DNA: TGTGCCAGCAGCTTAGATAAGGCCAATGAGCAGTTCTTC; CDR3 protein: CASSLDKANEQFF
V gene: TRBV4-1; clone size: few; D gene: TRBD2; J gene: TRBJ2-1; CDR3 DNA: TGCGCCAGCAGCCAAGGACGGGGGGGGGGGATGAGGGAGCAGTTCTTC; CDR3 protein: CASSQGRGGGMREQFF
V gene: TRBV30; clone size: many; D gene: TRBD1; J gene: TRBJ1-1; CDR3 DNA: TGTGCCTGGAACTTCAACAGGGGCGGCACTGAAGCTTTCTTT; CDR3 protein: CAWNFNRGGTEAFF
V gene: TRBV3-1; clone size: few; D gene: NA; J gene: TRBJ2-7; CDR3 DNA: TGTGCCAGCAAGGACAGTCTGCACGAGCAGTACTTC; CDR3 protein: CASKDSLHEQYF
V gene: TRBV20-1; clone size: many; D gene: TRBD2; J gene: TRBJ2-5; CDR3 DNA: TGCAGTGGTCCGGGACTAGCGGGAGAGACCCAGTACTTC; CDR3 protein: CSGPGLAGETQYF
V gene: TRBV3-1; clone size: few; D gene: NA; J gene: TRBJ2-6; CDR3 DNA: TGTGCCAGCAGCCAAGCCTCCGGGTGGGGGGCCAACGTCCTGACTTTC; CDR3 protein: CASSQASGWGANVLTF
V gene: TRBV6-2/TRBV6-3; clone size: many; D gene: TRBD2; J gene: TRBJ2-1; CDR3 DNA: TGTGCCAGCGCAGAGCAGCGGGAGGGCCGGGCCTACAATGAGCAGTTCTTC; CDR3 protein: CASAEQREGRAYNEQFF
V gene: TRBV28; clone size: NA; D gene: NA; J gene: TRBJ1-6; CDR3 DNA: TGTGCCAGTTCGACGGTACATAATTCACCCCTCCACTTT; CDR3 protein: CASSTVHNSPLHF
V gene: TRBV20-1; clone size: many; D gene: NA; J gene: TRBJ2-1; CDR3 DNA: TGCAGTGCTCCGCCGGGGGCGGGTTCCTACAATGAGCAGTTCTTC; CDR3 protein: CSAPPGAGSYNEQFF
V gene: TRBV25-1; clone size: NA; D gene: NA; J gene: TRBJ2-3; CDR3 DNA: TGTGCCAGCAGTGGTCCAGTCACAGATACGCAGTATTTT; CDR3 protein: CASSGPVTDTQYF
V gene: TRBV28; clone size: NA; D gene: NA; J gene: TRBJ2-1; CDR3 DNA: TGTGCCAGCAGTCAACCTACAGGGAGGTTTCTTAATGAGCAGTTCTTC; CDR3 protein: CASSQPTGRFLNEQFF
V gene: TRBV14; clone size: many; D gene: NA; J gene: TRBJ1-2; CDR3 DNA: TGTGCCAGCAGCCAAGTAAGAGGGGCTGGCTACACCTTC; CDR3 protein: CASSQVRGAGYTF
V gene: TRBV6-5; clone size: many; D gene: NA; J gene: TRBJ1-2; CDR3 DNA: TGTGCCAGCAGTTACCCGAATCGGGGGGCAGAGGACTATGGCTACACCTTC; CDR3 protein: CASSYPNRGAEDYGYTF
V gene: TRBV7-8; clone size: many; D gene: TRBD1; J gene: TRBJ1-2; CDR3 DNA: TGTGCCAGCAGCAAGGGACAGAGCTACTATGGCTACACCTTC; CDR3 protein: CASSKGQSYYGYTF
V gene: TRBV10-1; clone size: NA; D gene: TRBD2; J gene: TRBJ2-7; CDR3 DNA: TGCGCCAGCAGTGCGGGGGGACTAGGCGAGCAGTACTTC; CDR3 protein: CASSAGGLGEQYF
V gene: TRBV3-1; clone size: few; D gene: NA; J gene: TRBJ1-3; CDR3 DNA: TGTGCCAGCAGCCAAGTGCAATCTGGAAACACCATATATTTT; CDR3 protein: CASSQVQSGNTIYF
V gene: TRBV11-2; clone size: NA; D gene: NA; J gene: TRBJ2-7; CDR3 DNA: TGTGCCAGCAGCTCCAGCCCCTCCTACGAGCAGTACTTC; CDR3 protein: CASSSSPSYEQYF
V gene: TRBV5-6; clone size: few; D gene: NA; J gene: TRBJ1-2; CDR3 DNA: TGTGCCAGCAGCGTAGGGACCCCGGAGGACTATGGCTACACCTTC; CDR3 protein: CASSVGTPEDYGYTF
V gene: TRBV5-1; clone size: many; D gene: NA; J gene: TRBJ1-1; CDR3 DNA: TGCGCCAGCAGCTTGAAGGGGCAAGAAGCTTTCTTT; CDR3 protein: CASSLKGQEAFF
V gene: TRBV6-1; clone size: many; D gene: NA; J gene: TRBJ2-7; CDR3 DNA: TGTGCCCTTGGACCAACTCTCTACGAGCAGTACTTC; CDR3 protein: CALGPTLYEQYF
V gene: TRBV10-3; clone size: many; D gene: TRBD1; J gene: TRBJ1-5; CDR3 DNA: TGTGCCATCAAGGGACAGGGGAATCAGCCCCAGCATTTT; CDR3 protein: CAIKGQGNQPQHF
V gene: TRBV12-3/TRBV12-4; clone size: few; D gene: NA; J gene: TRBJ2-7; CDR3 DNA: TGTGCCAGCAGTTTGGCTAGACCTTACGAGCAGTACTTC; CDR3 protein: CASSLARPYEQYF
V gene: TRBV5-6; clone size: NA; D gene: TRBD1; J gene: TRBJ2-7; CDR3 DNA: TGTGCCAGCAGCTTCCGGGACAGGGTATGGGAGCAGTACTTC; CDR3 protein: CASSFRDRVWEQYF
V gene: TRBV6-1; clone size: many; D gene: NA; J gene: TRBJ2-5; CDR3 DNA: TGTGCCAGCAGGAGGGGCGCACGAGAGACCCAGTACTTC; CDR3 protein: CASRRGARETQYF
V gene: TRBV12-3/TRBV12-4; clone size: few; D gene: NA; J gene: TRBJ2-1; CDR3 DNA: TGTGCCAGCAGTTTAGGGCAAGTGAGTGAGCAGTTCTTC; CDR3 protein: CASSLGQVSEQFF